Shown below are 15 T cell receptor beta chains from a single sample sequenced in a study of blood T cells in healthy people across ages. Together with a sample-barcoded 5' primer, a J-beta primer mix was included in a second PCR lasting about 7 to 12 cycles. TCRdb called the 5' RACE reads again in MiXCR, with one record for every CDR3 protein. The sample holds hundreds of thousands of distinct CDR3 sequences, about 44% seen once. The sequenced sample consisted of blood. Receptor source: a man in his thirties or forties in good health.

This clonotype was seen only a few times. This chain links TRBV7-4 with TRBJ1-2, with 8 positions matching TRBD1. Looked up from germline, CDR1 is SGHVT and CDR2 is SQSDAQ. Trimming removed 2 bases from V and 8 bases from J; junction bases left unmatched: 19. This CDR3 has 18 residues. CDR3 sequence reads: CASSLNRSNRGNRCGYTF. Written as DNA, the CDR3 is TGTGCCAGCAGCTTAAACCGATCGAACAGGGGGAATCGTTGCGGCTACACCTTC.

This clonotype has more than one count but fewer than ten. The chain links TRBV6-1 to TRBJ2-1; no clear D gene. Germline V lookup: CDR1 MNHNS, CDR2 SASEGT. The length of the CDR3 is 18 residues. V shed 2 bases and J shed 7 bases, with 24 bases lying between them. The CDR3 sequence: CASSELTVTVVSTNEQFF. The CDR3 coding sequence is TGTGCCAGCAGTGAACTTACTGTGACTGTAGTCTCCACAAATGAGCAGTTCTTC.

This clonotype was counted many times. V gene TRBV5-5 combines with J gene TRBJ2-3; D is perhaps TRBD1 (5 bases). V lost 1 base to trimming and J lost 5 bases, with 14 bases between them. CDR3 size: 15 residues. Per the germline V gene, CDR1 is SGHKS and CDR2 is YYEKEE (reference sequence). The CDR3 sequence is CASSLRQGTGDTQYF. The CDR3 nucleotides are TGTGCCAGCAGCTTGCGGCAGGGAACGGGAGATACGCAGTATTTT.

This clonotype was seen only a few times. V usage is TRBV6-5 and J usage is TRBJ2-3; D is uncertain. Deletions cut 5 bases from V and 4 bases from J, with 7 bases between. Per the germline V gene, CDR1 is MNHEY and CDR2 is SVGAGI. The CDR3 sequence is 12 residues long. As DNA, the CDR3 is TGTGCCAGCAGTACCCTGGCAGATACGCAGTATTTT. This gives the protein CASSTLADTQYF.

The chain is built from TRBV6-1 and TRBJ2-4, with D unresolved. TRBJ2-7 matches the DNA end more closely, so the J call is doubtful. In germline, CDR1 is MNHNS, CDR2 SASEGT. The CDR3 length is 15 residues. In DNA, the CDR3 is TGTGCCAGCCTTACCGCAACAACGCACCACTACGAGCAGTACTTC. It encodes CASLTATTHHYEQYF.

The sample holds many counts of this clonotype. The J gene is TRBJ2-3, the V gene TRBV4-3; 7 bases are a match to TRBD1. The V gene end was trimmed by 4 bases and the J gene end by 3 bases; junction bases not matched to a gene: 7. This CDR3 spans 15 amino acids. CDR1 is LGHNA, CDR2 YSLEER, per germline. The CDR3 nucleotides are TGCGCCAGCAGCCGACAGACAGGGCTTACAGATACGCAGTATTTT. It yields the protein CASSRQTGLTDTQYF.

This clonotype occurred a few times. The genes are TRBV10-3 and TRBJ2-7, with TRBD1 matching 8 bases. CDR1 is ENHRY, CDR2 SYGVKD, per germline. The CDR3 contains 15 residues. Trimming took 0 bases from V and 1 from J; bases not matched to a gene: 2. CDR3 bases: TGTGCCATCAGTGAGTCGAGACAGGGGTCCTACGAGCAGTACTTC. It yields the protein CAISESRQGSYEQYF.

This clonotype was seen only a few times. The chain recombines TRBV20-1 with TRBJ1-2; possibly TRBD1 for D (5 bases). The germline CDR1 and CDR2 sequences are DFQATT and SNEGSKA (reference sequence). V was pared by 1 base and J by 2 bases, with 20 bases between. The CDR3 sequence is 17 residues long. The DNA of the CDR3 is TGCAGTGCTAGAGTACTTCCGTATGGTCAGGGCAACTATGGCTACACCTTC. Residues: CSARVLPYGQGNYGYTF.

The rearrangement links TRBV7-9 to TRBJ1-1, with unresolved D. Trimming cost V 5 bases and J 3 bases, with 13 bases left between them. This CDR3 has 14 residues. Germline assignment: CDR1 SEHNR and CDR2 FQNEAQ (reference sequence). As DNA, the CDR3 is TGTGCCAGCAGCGTAAGGATAGCCGACACTGAAGCTTTCTTT. This encodes CASSVRIADTEAFF.

This clonotype came up many times. J is TRBJ2-2 and V is TRBV19, with TRBD2 matching over 11 bases. Germline V gene data show CDR1 as LNHDA and CDR2 as SQIVND (reference sequence). V shed 4 bases, J shed 4 bases, and the junction held 14 bases outside the gene matches. The CDR3 spans 19 residues. The CDR3 DNA sequence: TGTGCCAGTAGTACCCCCTCGGCTAGCGGGGGGCTTCCCACCGGGGAGCTGTTTTTT. The encoded protein is CASSTPSASGGLPTGELFF.

The V call is TRBV21-1, the J call TRBJ2-3; the table's TRBD2 call for D was not verified on the DNA. TRBV21-1 is termed a pseudogene. CDR3 size: 16 residues. The CDR3 spells CASSKEGLESTDTQYF. Here the CDR3 DNA reads TGTGCCAGCAGCAAAGAAGGGCTGGAGAGCACAGATACGCAGTATTTT.

This clonotype was seen a handful of times. The chain recombines TRBV4-2 with TRBJ1-1, with TRBD1 as a possible D gene (5 bases). CDR1 is LGHNA and CDR2 is YNFKEQ in the germline V gene. Trimming took off 1 base at V and 5 bases at J, with 8 bases between the two ends. The CDR3 has 13 residues. CDR3 region: CASSQVGTTEAFF. The CDR3 DNA follows: TGTGCCAGCAGCCAAGTTGGGACGACTGAAGCTTTCTTT.

There are a few counts of this clonotype. The chain uses TRBV9 and TRBJ2-5; a possible D gene is TRBD1 (6 bases). Germline V lookup: CDR1 SGDLS, CDR2 YYNGEE. V was shortened by 4 bases and J by 5 bases, with 15 bases between the two germline ends. CDR3 size: 14 residues. CDR3 in DNA: TGTGCCAGCAGCACCTCCCAGGGGCCGGAGACCCAGTACTTC. It yields the protein CASSTSQGPETQYF. The whole variable domain, filled in from reference TRBV9 and TRBJ2-5, reads DSGVTQTPKHLITATGQRVTLRCSPRSGDLSVYWYQQSLDQGLQFLIQYYNGEERAKGNILERFSAQQFPDLHSELNLSSLELGDSALYFCASSTSQGPETQYFGPGTRLLVL.

Points on this clonotype: A much larger clone differs from this one at a single base, so this may be a read error. The genes are TRBV5-6 and TRBJ1-2; D call uncertain. The CDR3 has 13 amino acids. Germline values: CDR1 SGHDT, CDR2 YYEEEE. This CDR3 is CSSSRTGRDGYTF. In nucleotides, the CDR3 is TGTTCCAGCAGCCGAACCGGCCGAGATGGCTACACCTTC.

This chain joins TRBV13 and TRBJ2-5, with D uncertain. Germline CDR1 is PRHDT and CDR2 is FYEKMQ (reference sequence). This CDR3 contains 18 residues. Between the trimmed V and J ends, which lost 5 bases and 1 base, there was a span of 23 bases. CDR3: CASSLRSARWASQETQYF. The CDR3 DNA reads TGTGCCAGCAGCCTTAGGTCGGCCCGTTGGGCGAGCCAAGAGACCCAGTACTTC. Full variable domain (missing parts from reference TRBV13 and TRBJ2-5): AAGVIQSPRHLIKEKRETATLKCYPIPRHDTVYWYQQGPGQDPQFLISFYEKMQSDKGSIPDRFSAQQFSDYHSELNMSSLELGDSALYFCASSLRSARWASQETQYFGPGTRLLVL.